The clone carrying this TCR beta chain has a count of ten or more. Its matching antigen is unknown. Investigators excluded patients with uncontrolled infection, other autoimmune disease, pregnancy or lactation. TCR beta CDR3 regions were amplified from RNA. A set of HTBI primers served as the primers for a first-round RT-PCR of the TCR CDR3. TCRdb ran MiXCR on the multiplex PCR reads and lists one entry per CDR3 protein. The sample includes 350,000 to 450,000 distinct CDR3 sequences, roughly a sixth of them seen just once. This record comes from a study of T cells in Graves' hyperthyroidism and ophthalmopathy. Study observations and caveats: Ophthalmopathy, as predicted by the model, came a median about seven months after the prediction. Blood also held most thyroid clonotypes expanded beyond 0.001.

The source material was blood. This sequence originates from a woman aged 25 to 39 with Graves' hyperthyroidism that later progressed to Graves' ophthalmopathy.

CDR3 sequence reads: CSARLGADTQYF. The CDR3 DNA is TGCAGTGCTAGGTTAGGAGCAGATACGCAGTATTTT. This sequence joins TRBV20-1 and TRBJ2-3; D unclear. V lost 3 bases and J lost 4, with 8 bases in between. The CDR3 consists of 12 residues. Per the germline V gene, CDR1 is DFQATT and CDR2 is SNEGSKA (reference sequence).